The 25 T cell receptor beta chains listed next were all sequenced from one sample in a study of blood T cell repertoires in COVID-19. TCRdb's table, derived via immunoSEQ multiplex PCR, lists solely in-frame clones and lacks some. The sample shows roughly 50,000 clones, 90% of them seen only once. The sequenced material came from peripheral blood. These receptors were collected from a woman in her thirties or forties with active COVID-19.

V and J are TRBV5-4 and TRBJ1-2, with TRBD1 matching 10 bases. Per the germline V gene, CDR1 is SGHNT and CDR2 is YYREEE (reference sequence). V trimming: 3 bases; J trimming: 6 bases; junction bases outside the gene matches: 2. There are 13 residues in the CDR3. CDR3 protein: CASSSGTGDGYTF. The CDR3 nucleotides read TGTGCCAGCAGCTCCGGGACAGGGGATGGCTACACCTTC.

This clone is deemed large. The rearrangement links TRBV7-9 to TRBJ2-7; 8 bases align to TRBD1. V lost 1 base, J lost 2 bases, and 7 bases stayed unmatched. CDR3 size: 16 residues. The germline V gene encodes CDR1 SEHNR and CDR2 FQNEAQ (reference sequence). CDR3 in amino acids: CASSLEFGDRPYEQYF. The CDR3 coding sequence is TGTGCCAGCAGCTTAGAGTTCGGGGACAGGCCCTACGAGCAGTACTTC.

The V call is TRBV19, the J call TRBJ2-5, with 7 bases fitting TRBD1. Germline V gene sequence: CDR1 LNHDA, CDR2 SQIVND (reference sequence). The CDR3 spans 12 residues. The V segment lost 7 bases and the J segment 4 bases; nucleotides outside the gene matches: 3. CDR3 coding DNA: TGTGCCAGTAAGGCAGGGGGAGAGACCCAGTACTTC. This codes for CASKAGGETQYF.

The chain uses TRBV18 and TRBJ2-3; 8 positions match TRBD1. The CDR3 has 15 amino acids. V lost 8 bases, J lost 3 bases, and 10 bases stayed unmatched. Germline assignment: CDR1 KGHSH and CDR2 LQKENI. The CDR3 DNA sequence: TGTGCCAGCGCTACAACAGGGGGATCTACAGATACGCAGTATTTT. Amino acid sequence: CASATTGGSTDTQYF.

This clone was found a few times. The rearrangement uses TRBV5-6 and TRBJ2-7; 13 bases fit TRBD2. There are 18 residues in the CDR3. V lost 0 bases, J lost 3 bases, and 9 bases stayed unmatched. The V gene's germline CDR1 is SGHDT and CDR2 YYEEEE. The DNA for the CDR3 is TGTGCCAGCAGCTTGGATCTGGGACTAGCGGGGATATACTACGAGCAGTACTTC. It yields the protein CASSLDLGLAGIYYEQYF.

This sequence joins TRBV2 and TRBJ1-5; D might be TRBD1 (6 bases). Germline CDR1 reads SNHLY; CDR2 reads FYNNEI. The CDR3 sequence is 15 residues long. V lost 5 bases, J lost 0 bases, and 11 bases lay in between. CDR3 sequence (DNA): TGTGCCAGCAGTAGGGACACCACTAGCAATCAGCCCCAGCATTTT. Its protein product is CASSRDTTSNQPQHF.

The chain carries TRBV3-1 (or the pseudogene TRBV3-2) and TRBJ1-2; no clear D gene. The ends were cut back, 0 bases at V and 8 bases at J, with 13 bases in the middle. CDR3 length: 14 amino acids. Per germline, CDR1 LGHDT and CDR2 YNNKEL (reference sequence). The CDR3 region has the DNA TGTGCCAGCAGCCAAGATCGGGGATGGGAAGGCTACACCTTC. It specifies CASSQDRGWEGYTF.

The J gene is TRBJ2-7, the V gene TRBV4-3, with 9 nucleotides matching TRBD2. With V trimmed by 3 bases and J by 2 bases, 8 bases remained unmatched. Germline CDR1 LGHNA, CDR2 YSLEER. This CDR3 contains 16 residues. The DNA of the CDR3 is TGCGCCAGCAGCCAGGAAGCGGGGGGCCTTCCCTACGAGCAGTACTTC. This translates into CASSQEAGGLPYEQYF.

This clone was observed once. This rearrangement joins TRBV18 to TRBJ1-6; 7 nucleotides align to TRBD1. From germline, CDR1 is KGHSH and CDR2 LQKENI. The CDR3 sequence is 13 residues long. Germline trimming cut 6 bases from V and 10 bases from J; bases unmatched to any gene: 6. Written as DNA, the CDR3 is TGTGCCAGCTCCAGGGGGGATACGTCACCCCTCCACTTT. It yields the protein CASSRGDTSPLHF.

CDR3 DNA: TGTGCCAGCAGCTTGATGATGACAGGGGCGGCCGAGCAGTACTTC. As protein: CASSLMMTGAAEQYF. The chain carries TRBV7-2 and TRBJ2-7; 8 positions match TRBD1. The germline V gene has CDR1 SGHTA and CDR2 FQGNSA. The length of the CDR3 is 15 residues. The V and J ends lost 3 bases and 6 bases, in that order; junction bases with no gene match: 10.

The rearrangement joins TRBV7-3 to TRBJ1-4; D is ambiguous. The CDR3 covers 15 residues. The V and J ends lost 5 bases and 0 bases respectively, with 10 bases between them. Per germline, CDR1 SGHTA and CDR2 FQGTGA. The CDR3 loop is CASSPGDSTNEKLFF. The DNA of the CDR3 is TGTGCCAGCAGCCCCGGGGATTCAACTAATGAAAAACTGTTTTTT.

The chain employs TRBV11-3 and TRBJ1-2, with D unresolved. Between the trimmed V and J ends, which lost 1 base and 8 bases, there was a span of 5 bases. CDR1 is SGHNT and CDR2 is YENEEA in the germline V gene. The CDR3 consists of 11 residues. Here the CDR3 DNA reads TGTGCCAGCAGCTTAGGGGCGGGCTACACCTTC. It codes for CASSLGAGYTF.

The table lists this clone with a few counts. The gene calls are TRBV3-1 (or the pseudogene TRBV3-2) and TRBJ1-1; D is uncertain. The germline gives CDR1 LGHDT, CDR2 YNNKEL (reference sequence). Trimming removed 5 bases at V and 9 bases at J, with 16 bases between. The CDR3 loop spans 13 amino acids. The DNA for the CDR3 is TGTGCCAGCAGCTCCCTGCGCGGTTTGAAAGCTTTCTTT. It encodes CASSSLRGLKAFF.

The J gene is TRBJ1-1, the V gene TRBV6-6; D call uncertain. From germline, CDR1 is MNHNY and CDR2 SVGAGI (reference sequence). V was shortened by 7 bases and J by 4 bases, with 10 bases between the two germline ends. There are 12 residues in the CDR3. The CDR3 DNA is TGTGCCAGCACCAGAGGAGGCACTGAAGCTTTCTTT. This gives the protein CASTRGGTEAFF.

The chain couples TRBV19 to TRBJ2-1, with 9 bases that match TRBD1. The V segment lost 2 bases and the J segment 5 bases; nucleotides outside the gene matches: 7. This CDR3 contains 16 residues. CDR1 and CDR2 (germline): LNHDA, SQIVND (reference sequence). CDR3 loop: CASSITGGAGNNEQFF. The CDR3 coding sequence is TGTGCCAGTAGTATAACAGGGGGCGCCGGGAACAATGAGCAGTTCTTC.

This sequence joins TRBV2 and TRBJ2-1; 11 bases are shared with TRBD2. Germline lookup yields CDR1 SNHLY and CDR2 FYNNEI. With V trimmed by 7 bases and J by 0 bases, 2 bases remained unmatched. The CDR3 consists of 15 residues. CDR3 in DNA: TGTGCCAGCAAGGGGACTAGCGGCTCCTACAATGAGCAGTTCTTC. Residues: CASKGTSGSYNEQFF. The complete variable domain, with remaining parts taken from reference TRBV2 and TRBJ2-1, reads EPEVTQTPSHQVTQMGQEVILRCVPISNHLYFYWYRQILGQKVEFLVSFYNNEISEKSEIFDDQFSVERPDGSNFTLKIRSTKLEDSAMYFCASKGTSGSYNEQFFGPGTRLTVL.

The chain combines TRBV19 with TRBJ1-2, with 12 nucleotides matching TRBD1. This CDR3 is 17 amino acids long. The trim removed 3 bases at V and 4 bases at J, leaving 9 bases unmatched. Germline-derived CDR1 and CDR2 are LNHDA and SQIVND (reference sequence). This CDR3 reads CASSITTGTGGIYGYTF. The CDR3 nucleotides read TGTGCCAGTAGTATCACCACCGGGACAGGGGGCATCTATGGCTACACCTTC.

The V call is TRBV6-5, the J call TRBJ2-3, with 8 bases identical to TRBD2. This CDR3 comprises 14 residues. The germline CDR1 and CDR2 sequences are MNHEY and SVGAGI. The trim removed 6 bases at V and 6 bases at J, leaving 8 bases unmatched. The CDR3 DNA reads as TGTGCCAGCAGGATGTCGGGGGGGAGGGATACGCAGTATTTT. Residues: CASRMSGGRDTQYF.

In DNA, the CDR3 is TGTGCCAGCAGCCTCGAGTCGTCCAACTATGGCTACACCTTC. This encodes CASSLESSNYGYTF. V is TRBV6-5 and J is TRBJ1-2; no firm D call. CDR3 length equals 14 residues. V lost 6 bases and J lost 2, with 13 bases in between. CDR1 and CDR2 from the germline V gene are MNHEY and SVGAGI.

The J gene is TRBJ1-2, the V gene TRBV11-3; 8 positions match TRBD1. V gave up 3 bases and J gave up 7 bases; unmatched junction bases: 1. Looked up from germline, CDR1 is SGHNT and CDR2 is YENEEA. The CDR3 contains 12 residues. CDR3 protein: CASSLTGVGYTF. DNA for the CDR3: TGTGCCAGCAGCTTGACAGGGGTTGGCTACACCTTC. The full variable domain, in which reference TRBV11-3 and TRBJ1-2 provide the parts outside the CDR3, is EAGVVQSPRYKIIEKKQPVAFWCNPISGHNTLYWYLQNLGQGPELLIRYENEEAVDDSQLPKDRFSAERLKGVDSTLKIQPAELGDSAVYLCASSLTGVGYTFGSGTRLTVV.

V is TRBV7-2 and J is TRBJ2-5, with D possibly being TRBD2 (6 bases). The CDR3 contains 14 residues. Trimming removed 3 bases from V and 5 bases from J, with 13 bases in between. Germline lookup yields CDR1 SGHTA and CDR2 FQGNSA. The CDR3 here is CASSLSGGVETQYF. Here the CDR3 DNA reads TGTGCCAGCAGCTTGTCCGGAGGGGTGGAGACCCAGTACTTC.

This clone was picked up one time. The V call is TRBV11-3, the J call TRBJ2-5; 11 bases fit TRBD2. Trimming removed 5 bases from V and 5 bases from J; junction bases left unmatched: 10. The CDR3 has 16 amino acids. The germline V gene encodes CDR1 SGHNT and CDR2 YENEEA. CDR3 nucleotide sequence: TGTGCCAGCAGCAAACTTAGCGGGGGGGCCGAGGAGACCCAGTACTTC. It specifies CASSKLSGGAEETQYF.

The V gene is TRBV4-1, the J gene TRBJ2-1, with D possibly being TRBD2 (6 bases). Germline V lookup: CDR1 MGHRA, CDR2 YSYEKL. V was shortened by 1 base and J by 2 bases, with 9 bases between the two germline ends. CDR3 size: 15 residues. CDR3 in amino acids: CASSQVASAYNEQFF. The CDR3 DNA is TGCGCCAGCAGCCAAGTTGCTAGCGCCTACAATGAGCAGTTCTTC.

The CDR3 here is CASSQPGDTHGYTF. As DNA, the CDR3 is TGTGCCAGCAGCCAACCTGGGGACACCCACGGCTACACCTTC. V is TRBV4-2 and J is TRBJ1-2; D is perhaps TRBD1 (6 bases). The CDR3 spans 14 residues. Germline V gives CDR1 LGHNA, CDR2 YNFKEQ. V was shortened by 2 bases and J by 8 bases, with 15 bases between the two germline ends.

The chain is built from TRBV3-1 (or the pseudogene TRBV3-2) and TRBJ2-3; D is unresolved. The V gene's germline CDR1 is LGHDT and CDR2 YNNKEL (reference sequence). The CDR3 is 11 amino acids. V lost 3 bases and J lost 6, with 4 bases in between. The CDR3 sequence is CASSHVDTQYF. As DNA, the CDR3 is TGTGCCAGCAGCCACGTGGATACGCAGTATTTT.